Listed here is a single T cell receptor (beta chain). This receptor's antigen is unknown. The sample holds no much larger clone one base away, and base qualities are not on file. Collaborating institutions collected whole blood in K2EDTA tubes following their own protocols. For TCRbeta analysis, collaborator samples were shipped as frozen whole blood, as isolated PBMCs, or as DNA extracted from either sample type. This sample stems from a study of blood T cell repertoires in COVID-19 (dated by TCRdb to between 2020 and 2021). Broadly, across the study: Collaborator samples came from the United States, Italy and Spain and covered acute and convalescent phases of COVID-19. The prospective study material was composed of cDNA or gDNA derived from T cells, B-cell-depleted T cells, or PBMCs. Deeply sampled blood TCRbeta repertoires from subjects exposed to, actively infected with, or recovered from COVID-19 were included in the dataset. The repertoires were released in a freely available public database meant as a resource for research on the immune response to SARS-CoV-2. Samples were obtained from the ongoing ImmuneRACE study (first 160 participants) and from roughly 1,300 subjects provided by 6 global collaborators. A de-identified subject ID, COVID-19 status, age in years and sex were almost always included in the sample metadata. HLA class I and class II types, where available, came from metadata supplied by the sample provider rather than from assay-based typing. Findings and caveats that apply to the study as a whole: The quantity of clinical and demographic metadata differed by source and by participant and was supplied without curation.

TCRbeta CDR3 regions were amplified from genomic DNA using the immunoSEQ Assay, a bias-controlled multiplex PCR. The authors processed their data as follows. Nucleated cell counts per sample were estimated from amplification of reference gene primers within the assay. To quantify the absolute abundance of each unique TCRbeta CDR3 rearrangement, sequence reads were collapsed and filtered. For each sample, productive Simpson clonality was calculated as the square root of Simpson's diversity index over productive rearrangements. TCRdb obtained this table from immuneACCESS and retained in-frame rearrangements with V and J assigned. These tables miss some clones; where compared with another copy, unresolved V genes account for less than half of the shortfall, and the remainder is unexplained. Clonal size and the V and J genes are those of that table, whereas D and trimming came from the DNA. The table for this sample lists approximately 120,000 clones; just under 90% of them were counted only once. The top ten constitute around 1.1% of the sample.

CDR1 and CDR2 are read off the germline V gene as SGHVS and FNYEAQ. Taken from cysteine to phenylalanine, the CDR3 has 16 residues. Kept here is only the CDR3 DNA, which spans 48 bases and is read in frame from base 1. Compared with germline, V lacks 1 base and J lacks 4 bases; bases without a gene match: 8. Input material: peripheral blood. The sequence derives from a human donor in a cohort sampled during active COVID-19. The chain joins TRBV7-6 to TRBJ1-1; TRBD1 aligns with 8 central bases. CDR3 loop: CASSLGPQGGGTEAFF. DNA sequence: TGTGCCAGCAGCTTAGGCCCACAGGGGGGAGGCACTGAAGCTTTCTTT.